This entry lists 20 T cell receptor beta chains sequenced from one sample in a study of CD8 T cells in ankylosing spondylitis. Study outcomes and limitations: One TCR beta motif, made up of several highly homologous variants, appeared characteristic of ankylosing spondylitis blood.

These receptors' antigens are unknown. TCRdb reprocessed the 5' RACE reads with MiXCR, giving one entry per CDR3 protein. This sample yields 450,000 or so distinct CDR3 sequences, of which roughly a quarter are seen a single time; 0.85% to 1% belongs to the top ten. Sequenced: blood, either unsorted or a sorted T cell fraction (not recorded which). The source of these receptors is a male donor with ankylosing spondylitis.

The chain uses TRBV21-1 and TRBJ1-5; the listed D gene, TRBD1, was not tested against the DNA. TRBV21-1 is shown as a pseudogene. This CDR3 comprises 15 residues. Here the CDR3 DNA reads TGTGCCAGCAGCCGAAAGGGACAGGGGATCCAGCCCCAGCATTTT. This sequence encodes CASSRKGQGIQPQHF.

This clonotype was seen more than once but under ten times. The CDR3 nucleotides read TGCAGTGCTAGTATAGACAGACTACGGTACTTC. The encoded protein is CSASIDRLRYF. This chain uses TRBV20-1 with TRBJ2-7; D is possibly TRBD1 or TRBD2 (5 bases each). Germline loops: CDR1 DFQATT, CDR2 SNEGSKA (reference sequence). V shed 3 bases and J shed 12 bases, with 15 bases lying between them. This CDR3 has 11 amino acids.

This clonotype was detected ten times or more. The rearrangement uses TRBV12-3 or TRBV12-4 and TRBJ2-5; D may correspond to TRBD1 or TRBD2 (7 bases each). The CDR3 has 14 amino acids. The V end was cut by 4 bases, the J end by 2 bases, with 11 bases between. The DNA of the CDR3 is TGTGCCAGCAGTTGGGGGGGACAGCAAGAGACCCAGTACTTC. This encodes CASSWGGQQETQYF.

Here the CDR3 reads CASSFQGGGTRNEQFF. DNA of the CDR3: TGTGCCAGCAGTTTTCAGGGAGGGGGCACGAGGAATGAGCAGTTCTTC. The chain links TRBV12-3 or TRBV12-4 to TRBJ2-1, with D perhaps being TRBD1 or TRBD2 (7 bases each). This CDR3 is 16 amino acids long. V was trimmed by 3 bases and J by 7 bases, leaving 19 bases between them.

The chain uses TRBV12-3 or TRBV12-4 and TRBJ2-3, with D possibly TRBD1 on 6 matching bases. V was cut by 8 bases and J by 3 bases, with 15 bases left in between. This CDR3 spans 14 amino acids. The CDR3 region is CASCSQGLTDTQYF. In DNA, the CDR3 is TGTGCCAGCTGTAGTCAGGGGCTAACAGATACGCAGTATTTT.

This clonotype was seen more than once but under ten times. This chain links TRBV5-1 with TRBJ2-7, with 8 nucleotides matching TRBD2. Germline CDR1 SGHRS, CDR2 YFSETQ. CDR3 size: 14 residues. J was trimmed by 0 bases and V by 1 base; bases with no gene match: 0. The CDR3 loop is CASSLSGSSYEQYV. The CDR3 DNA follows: TGCGCCAGCAGCTTGAGCGGGAGCTCCTACGAGCAGTACGTC.

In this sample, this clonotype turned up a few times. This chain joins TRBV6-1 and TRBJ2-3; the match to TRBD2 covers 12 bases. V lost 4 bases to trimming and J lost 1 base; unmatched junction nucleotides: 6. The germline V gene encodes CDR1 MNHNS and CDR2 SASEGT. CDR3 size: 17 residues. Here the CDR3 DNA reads TGTGCCAGCAGTGCGCGGACTAGCGGGATGGGCACAGATACGCAGTATTTT. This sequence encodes CASSARTSGMGTDTQYF.

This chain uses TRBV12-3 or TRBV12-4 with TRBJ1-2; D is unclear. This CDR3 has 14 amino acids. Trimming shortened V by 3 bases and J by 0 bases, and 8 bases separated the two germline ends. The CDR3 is CASSFLDPNYGYTF. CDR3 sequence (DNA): TGTGCCAGCAGTTTCTTGGACCCTAACTATGGCTACACCTTC.

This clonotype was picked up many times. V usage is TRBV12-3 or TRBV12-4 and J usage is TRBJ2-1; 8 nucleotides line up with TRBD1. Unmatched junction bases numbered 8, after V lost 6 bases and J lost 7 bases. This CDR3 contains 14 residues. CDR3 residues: CASRSGTGPNEQFF. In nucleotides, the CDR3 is TGTGCCAGCAGGTCCGGGACAGGACCAAATGAGCAGTTCTTC.

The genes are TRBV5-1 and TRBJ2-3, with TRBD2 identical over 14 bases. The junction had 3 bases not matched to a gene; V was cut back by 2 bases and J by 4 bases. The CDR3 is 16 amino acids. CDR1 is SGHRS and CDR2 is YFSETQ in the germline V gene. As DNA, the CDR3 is TGCGCCAGCAGCTTTGGACTAGCGGGAGGAGCAGATACGCAGTATTTT. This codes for CASSFGLAGGADTQYF.

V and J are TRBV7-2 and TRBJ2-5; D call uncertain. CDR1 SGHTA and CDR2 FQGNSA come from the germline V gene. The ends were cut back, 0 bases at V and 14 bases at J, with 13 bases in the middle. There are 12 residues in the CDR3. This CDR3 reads CASSLAGLVPYF. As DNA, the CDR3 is TGTGCCAGCAGCTTAGCAGGCTTAGTTCCTTACTTC.

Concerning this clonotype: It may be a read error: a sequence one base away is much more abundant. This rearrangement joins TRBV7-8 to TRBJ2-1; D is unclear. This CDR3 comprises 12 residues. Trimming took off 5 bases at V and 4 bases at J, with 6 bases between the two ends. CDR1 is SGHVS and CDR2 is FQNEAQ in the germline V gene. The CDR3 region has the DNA TGTGCCAGCAGCCTTAAGTACAATGAGCAGTTCTTC. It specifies CASSLKYNEQFF.

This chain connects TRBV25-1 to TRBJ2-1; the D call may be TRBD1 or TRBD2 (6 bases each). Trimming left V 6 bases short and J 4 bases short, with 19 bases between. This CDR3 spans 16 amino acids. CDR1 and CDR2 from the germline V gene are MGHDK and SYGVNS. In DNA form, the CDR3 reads TGTGCCAGCAGCGAAGTAACAGGGAGGTCATACAATGAGCAGTTCTTC. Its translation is CASSEVTGRSYNEQFF.

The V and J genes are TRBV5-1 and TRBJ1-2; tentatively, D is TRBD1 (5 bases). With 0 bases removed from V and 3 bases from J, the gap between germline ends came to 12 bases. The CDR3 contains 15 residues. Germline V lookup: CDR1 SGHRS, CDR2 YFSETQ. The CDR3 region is CASSLAPGGDYGYTF. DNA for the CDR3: TGCGCCAGCAGCTTGGCTCCCGGGGGGGACTATGGCTACACCTTC. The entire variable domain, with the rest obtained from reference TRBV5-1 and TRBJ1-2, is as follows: KAGVTQTPRYLIKTRGQQVTLSCSPISGHRSVSWYQQTPGQGLQFLFEYFSETQRNKGNFPGRFSGRQFSNSRSEMNVSTLELGDSALYLCASSLAPGGDYGYTFGSGTRLTVV.

DNA of the CDR3: TGCAGTGCTCGGACTAGCGGGGGGCAAGATACGCAGTATTTT. This gives the protein CSARTSGGQDTQYF. The V and J genes are TRBV20-1 and TRBJ2-3, with 14 bases identical to TRBD2. Trimming cost V 5 bases and J 5 bases; bases outside gene matches: 3. The CDR3 sequence is 14 residues long. CDR1 and CDR2 (germline): DFQATT, SNEGSKA (reference sequence).

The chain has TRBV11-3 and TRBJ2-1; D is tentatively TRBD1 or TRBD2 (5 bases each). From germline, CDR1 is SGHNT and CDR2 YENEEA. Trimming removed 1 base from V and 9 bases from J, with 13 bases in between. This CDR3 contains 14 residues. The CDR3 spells CASSLVGVEGEQFF. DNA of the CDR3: TGTGCCAGCAGCTTAGTAGGGGTTGAGGGTGAGCAGTTCTTC.

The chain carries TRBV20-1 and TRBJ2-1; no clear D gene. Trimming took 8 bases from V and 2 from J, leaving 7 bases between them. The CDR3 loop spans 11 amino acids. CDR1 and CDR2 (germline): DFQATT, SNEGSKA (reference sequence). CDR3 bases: TGCAGTCCGACGACCTACAATGAGCAGTTCTTC. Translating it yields CSPTTYNEQFF.

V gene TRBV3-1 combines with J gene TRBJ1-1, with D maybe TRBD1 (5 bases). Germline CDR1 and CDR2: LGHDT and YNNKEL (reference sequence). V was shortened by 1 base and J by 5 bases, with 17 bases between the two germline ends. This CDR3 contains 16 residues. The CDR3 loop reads CASSQGVPRVETEAFF. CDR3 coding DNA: TGTGCCAGCAGCCAAGGGGTCCCCAGGGTGGAGACTGAAGCTTTCTTT.

The CDR3 here is CASSATSGANTGELFF. CDR3 nucleotide sequence: TGCGCCAGCAGCGCGACTAGCGGGGCGAACACCGGGGAGCTGTTTTTT. The genes are TRBV5-1 and TRBJ2-2; 11 bases align to TRBD2. CDR1 and CDR2 (germline): SGHRS, YFSETQ. J was trimmed by 0 bases and V by 4 bases; bases with no gene match: 2. This CDR3 spans 16 amino acids.

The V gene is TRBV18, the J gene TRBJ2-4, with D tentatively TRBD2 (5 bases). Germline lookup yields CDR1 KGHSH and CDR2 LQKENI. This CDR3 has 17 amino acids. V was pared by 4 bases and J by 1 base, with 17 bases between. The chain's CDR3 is CASSLLGPGSAKNIQYF. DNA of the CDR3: TGTGCCAGCTCACTCCTTGGCCCGGGGAGCGCCAAAAACATTCAGTACTTC. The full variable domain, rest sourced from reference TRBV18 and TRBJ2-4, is NAGVMQNPRHLVRRRGQEARLRCSPMKGHSHVYWYRQLPEEGLKFMVYLQKENIIDESGMPKERFSAEFPKEGPSILRIQQVVRGDSAAYFCASSLLGPGSAKNIQYFGAGTRLSVL.